This record covers a single TCR beta chain. The sample comes from a study of blood T cell repertoires in COVID-19. Trimming stripped 7 bases from V and 4 bases from J, with 9 bases between. The germline gives CDR1 MGHRA, CDR2 YSYEKL. This CDR3 is 12 amino acids long. In the authors' methods: Nucleated cell counts were estimated from reference gene primer amplification. Method: immunoSEQ multiplex PCR; TCRdb's copy keeps in-frame clones and lacks some. V, J and clone size are those of that table, while D and trimming were read from the DNA. The data show 110,000 or so clones, about 85% seen once. The TCR was taken from a man in his forties or fifties with acute or convalescent COVID-19. The specimen sequenced was peripheral blood. The gene calls are TRBV4-1 and TRBJ2-3; no reliable D call. The CDR3 is CASTSQSDTQYF. As DNA, the CDR3 is TGCGCCAGCACCTCACAGTCAGATACGCAGTATTTT.